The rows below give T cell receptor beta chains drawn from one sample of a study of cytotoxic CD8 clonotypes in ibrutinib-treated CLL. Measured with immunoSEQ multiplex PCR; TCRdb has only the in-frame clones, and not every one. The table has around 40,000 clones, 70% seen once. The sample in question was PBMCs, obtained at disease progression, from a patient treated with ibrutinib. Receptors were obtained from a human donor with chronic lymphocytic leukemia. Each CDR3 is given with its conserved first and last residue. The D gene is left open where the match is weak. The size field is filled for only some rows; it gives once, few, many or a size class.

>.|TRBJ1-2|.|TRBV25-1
TGTGCCAGCACCTTAGGGGCCGGCTATGGCTACACCTTC
CASTLGAGYGYTF
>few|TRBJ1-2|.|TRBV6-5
TGTGCCAGCAGTTACTCTGACAGAAGGAATGGCTACACCTTC
CASSYSDRRNGYTF
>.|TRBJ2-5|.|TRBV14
TGTGCCAGCAGCCAAGATAGAGGGCGGTCGTACCAAGAGACCCAGTACTTC
CASSQDRGRSYQETQYF
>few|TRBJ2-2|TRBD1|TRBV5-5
TGTGCCAGCAGCGTCCTACAGGGGAATTTTGGTGCCGGGGAGCTGTTTTTT
CASSVLQGNFGAGELFF
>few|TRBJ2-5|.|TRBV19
TGTGCCACACAAGGGGGTGGTTACGAGACCCAGTACTTC
CATQGGGYETQYF
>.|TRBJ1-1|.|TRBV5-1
TGCGCCAGCCGACCGCCACCATACCTGAACACTGAAGCTTTCTTT
CASRPPPYLNTEAFF
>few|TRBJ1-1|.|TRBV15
TGTGCCACCAAGTCATCCCGGACTGAAGCTTTCTTT
CATKSSRTEAFF
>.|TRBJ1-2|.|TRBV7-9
TGTGCCAGCAGCTTAGCGACGTCAGGATATGGCTACACCTTC
CASSLATSGYGYTF
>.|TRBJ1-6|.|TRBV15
TGTGCCACCAGCAGAGATAGGGGTGGGAATTCACCCCTCCACTTT
CATSRDRGGNSPLHF
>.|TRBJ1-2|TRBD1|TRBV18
TGTGCCAGCTCCCAAAGACAGGGAGGGGATGGCTACACCTTC
CASSQRQGGDGYTF
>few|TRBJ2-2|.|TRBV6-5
TGTGCCAGCAGTTATCCCCGGCCTTGGGTGGAGCTGTTTTTT
CASSYPRPWVELFF
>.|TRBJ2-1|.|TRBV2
TGTGCCAGCAGAGGGACCTTAGCCAACAATGAGCAGTTCTTC
CASRGTLANNEQFF
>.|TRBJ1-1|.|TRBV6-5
TGTGCCAGCAGTTACTCGAGAGGGGGGGATGAAGCTTTCTTT
CASSYSRGGDEAFF
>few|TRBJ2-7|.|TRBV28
TGTGCCAGCAGACATAAACAGGGAGGGACCTACGAGCAGTACTTC
CASRHKQGGTYEQYF
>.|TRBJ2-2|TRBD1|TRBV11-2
TGTGCCAGCAGCCCTATAAGGACAGGGCGGACCGGGGAGCTGTTTTTT
CASSPIRTGRTGELFF
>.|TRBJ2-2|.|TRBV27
TGTGCCAGCAGTGACGGGCCGCGGGGTGGAGACACCGGGGAGCTGTTTTTT
CASSDGPRGGDTGELFF
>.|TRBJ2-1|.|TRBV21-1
TGTGCCAGCAGCAAAGCTTCCTGGGCTAGCGGGCCCAGCTCCTACAATGAGCAGTTCTTC
CASSKASWASGPSSYNEQFF
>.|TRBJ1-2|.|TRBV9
TGTGCCAGCAGCGTTCAGGACTATGGCTACACCTTC
CASSVQDYGYTF
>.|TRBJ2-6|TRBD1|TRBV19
TGTGCCAGTAGTATATCGGGGACAGGGGGCAAGATTGGGGCCAACGTCCTGACTTTC
CASSISGTGGKIGANVLTF
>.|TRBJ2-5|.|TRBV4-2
TGTGCCAGCAGCCAAGATCTGGGCTCCCTAGAGACCCAGTACTTC
CASSQDLGSLETQYF
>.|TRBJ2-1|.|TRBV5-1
TGCGCCAGCAGCTGGTGGAGCCCAAGCTCCTACAATGAGCAGTTCTTC
CASSWWSPSSYNEQFF
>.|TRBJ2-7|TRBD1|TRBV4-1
TGCGCCAGCAGCCATGCAGGGGGCGGCTACGAGCAGTACTTC
CASSHAGGGYEQYF